The 17 T cell receptor beta chains given below trace back to one sample, sequenced in a study of radiotherapy plus CTLA-4 blockade in lung cancer. Here immunoSEQ multiplex PCR was the method, and the copy in TCRdb shows in-frame clones only, minus some. The table includes 45,000 or so clones, approximately 73% detected once. The sample consisted of peripheral blood, taken from a patient treated with radiotherapy plus ipilimumab. These receptors all stem from a human donor with non-small cell lung cancer who had a complete response to radiotherapy plus ipilimumab.

This clone was seen only a few times. CDR3 region: CASSFGDSVKGELFF. The CDR3 region has the DNA TGTGCCAGCAGCTTCGGGGACAGTGTAAAAGGGGAGCTGTTTTTT. The chain has TRBV7-9 and TRBJ2-2; TRBD1 aligns across 7 bases. The CDR3 length is 15 residues. The V and J ends lost 3 bases and 8 bases, in that order; junction bases with no gene match: 9. Per germline, CDR1 SEHNR and CDR2 FQNEAQ (reference sequence).

The chain joins TRBV19 to TRBJ1-5, with no clear D. The CDR3 has 17 amino acids. V gave up 2 bases and J gave up 0 bases, with 14 bases separating them. In germline, CDR1 is LNHDA, CDR2 SQIVND (reference sequence). The CDR3 spells CASSIMARTPSNQPQHF. The CDR3, as DNA: TGTGCCAGTAGTATAATGGCCCGCACCCCTAGCAATCAGCCCCAGCATTTT.

About this clone: A junction end diverges from the germline sequence, so it may reflect a read error. V usage is TRBV6-1 and J usage is TRBJ2-7; 10 bases agree with TRBD1. The CDR3 contains 15 residues. Germline V gene lookup returns CDR1 MNHNS and CDR2 SASEGT. The CDR3 here is CTSSDPGQGKVEQYF. The CDR3 nucleotides are TGTACCAGCAGTGACCCGGGACAGGGGAAGGTCGAGCAGTACTTC.

The J gene is TRBJ2-7, the V gene TRBV4-1, with TRBD2 matching 14 bases. V gave up 4 bases and J gave up 7 bases; unmatched junction bases: 9. The CDR3 is 16 residues long. CDR1 and CDR2 from the germline V gene are MGHRA and YSYEKL. CDR3 protein: CASSPNPGLAGVEQYF. DNA for the CDR3: TGCGCCAGCAGCCCAAATCCGGGACTAGCGGGGGTGGAGCAGTACTTC.

The chain couples TRBV28 to TRBJ1-2; D perhaps matches TRBD1 (5 bases). V lost 6 bases, J lost 8 bases, and 22 bases lay in between. The CDR3 runs 15 residues. The germline gives CDR1 MDHEN, CDR2 SYDVKM. The CDR3: CASSTDSRRGGGYTF. In DNA form, the CDR3 reads TGTGCCAGCAGCACTGACTCCAGAAGGGGAGGAGGCTACACCTTC.

Here the CDR3 DNA reads TGTGCCAGCAGTTACCGCGGGGGGAGCTACGAGCAGTACTTC. Translating it yields CASSYRGGSYEQYF. This chain connects TRBV6-5 to TRBJ2-7, with 8 bases lining up with TRBD2. This CDR3 comprises 14 residues. J lost 3 bases, V lost 2 bases, and 3 bases had no gene match. Germline-derived CDR1 and CDR2 are MNHEY and SVGAGI.

This clone was seen a handful of times. V gene TRBV5-5 combines with J gene TRBJ2-1; 8 bases fit TRBD1. In germline, CDR1 is SGHKS, CDR2 YYEKEE (reference sequence). The CDR3 totals 15 residues. Trimming took 6 bases from V and 3 from J; bases not matched to a gene: 8. CDR3 region: CASTQDRVFYNEQFF. CDR3 DNA: TGTGCCAGCACCCAGGACAGGGTTTTCTACAATGAGCAGTTCTTC.

This clone was found a few times. The chain carries TRBV9 and TRBJ2-1, with 12 positions matching TRBD2. CDR1 and CDR2 from the germline V gene are SGDLS and YYNGEE. The V gene end was trimmed by 0 bases and the J gene end by 7 bases; junction bases not matched to a gene: 5. The CDR3 extends over 16 amino acids. CDR3 loop: CASSVASGRAGNEQFF. CDR3 coding DNA: TGTGCCAGCAGCGTAGCTAGCGGGAGGGCCGGGAATGAGCAGTTCTTC. Based on the CDR3 plus reference TRBV9 and TRBJ2-1, the full variable domain is DSGVTQTPKHLITATGQRVTLRCSPRSGDLSVYWYQQSLDQGLQFLIQYYNGEERAKGNILERFSAQQFPDLHSELNLSSLELGDSALYFCASSVASGRAGNEQFFGPGTRLTVL.

The chain is built from TRBV7-2 and TRBJ1-2, with 7 bases that match TRBD1. Germline trimming cut 6 bases from V and 4 bases from J; bases unmatched to any gene: 8. Germline lookup yields CDR1 SGHTA and CDR2 FQGNSA. The CDR3 extends over 14 amino acids. The CDR3 DNA follows: TGTGCCAGCAGGACTAGGGACAGAGTCTATGGCTACACCTTC. Its translation is CASRTRDRVYGYTF.

In DNA, the CDR3 is TGTGCCATCAGTGAGTCTCCTAATCAGCCCCAGCATTTT. Translating it yields CAISESPNQPQHF. The chain carries TRBV10-3 and TRBJ1-5; no clear D gene. Looked up from germline, CDR1 is ENHRY and CDR2 is SYGVKD. The CDR3 is 13 amino acids. The V end was cut by 0 bases, the J end by 4 bases, with 4 bases between.

V and J are TRBV5-6 and TRBJ2-5; 14 bases line up with TRBD2. The CDR3 runs to 17 residues. After removal of 0 bases from V and 1 base from J, the junction contained 2 bases not matched to a gene. Germline CDR1 and CDR2: SGHDT and YYEEEE. The CDR3, as DNA: TGTGCCAGCAGCTTGGTGACTAGCGGGGGGGCCCAAGAGACCCAGTACTTC. Translating it yields CASSLVTSGGAQETQYF.

The chain couples TRBV7-3 to TRBJ2-1; TRBD2 matches 11 bases. The CDR3 runs 15 residues. Germline trimming cut 5 bases from V and 6 bases from J; bases unmatched to any gene: 6. Germline values: CDR1 SGHTA, CDR2 FQGTGA. The CDR3 sequence: CASSPTSGRSNEQFF. DNA of the CDR3: TGTGCCAGCAGCCCCACTAGCGGGAGAAGCAATGAGCAGTTCTTC.

The CDR3: CASKVKSGKLFF. The CDR3 nucleotides are TGTGCCAGCAAGGTCAAATCAGGGAAGCTGTTTTTT. This rearrangement joins TRBV28 to TRBJ2-2, with D perhaps TRBD1 (5 bases). Germline CDR1 MDHEN, CDR2 SYDVKM. CDR3 length: 12 residues. The V gene lost 7 bases and the J gene lost 12 bases, with 15 bases spanning the gap.

The V call is TRBV30, the J call TRBJ2-2, with D unresolved. The CDR3 runs to 12 residues. Trimming took off 4 bases at V and 5 bases at J, with 8 bases between the two ends. CDR1 and CDR2 from the germline V gene are GTSNPN and SVGIG (reference sequence). The CDR3 spells CAWMEYTGELFF. The CDR3 nucleotides read TGTGCCTGGATGGAGTATACCGGGGAGCTGTTTTTT.

The genes are TRBV28 and TRBJ1-3; D unresolved. Between the trimmed V and J ends, which lost 1 base and 4 bases, there was a span of 8 bases. Germline loops: CDR1 MDHEN, CDR2 SYDVKM. The CDR3 is 14 residues long. CDR3 nucleotide sequence: TGTGCCAGCAGTTTATTGGGCCCAGGAAACACCATATATTTT. Residues: CASSLLGPGNTIYF.

The CDR3 DNA sequence: TGTGCCAGCAGTGAACAAGGCGGTAGAGGCACCGGGGAGCTGTTTTTT. It specifies CASSEQGGRGTGELFF. The V and J genes are TRBV2 and TRBJ2-2, with no clear D. The CDR3 extends over 16 amino acids. Germline V lookup: CDR1 SNHLY, CDR2 FYNNEI. V lost 2 bases to trimming and J lost 4 bases, with 14 bases between them.

The CDR3 DNA reads as TGTGCCAGCAGCTTGTTACAGGGGGCGAACCCATATGGCTACACCTTC. Its translation is CASSLLQGANPYGYTF. The rearrangement uses TRBV5-6 and TRBJ1-2; 9 bases are a match to TRBD1. V gave up 1 base and J gave up 5 bases; unmatched junction bases: 9. The CDR3 contains 16 residues. From germline, CDR1 is SGHDT and CDR2 YYEEEE.